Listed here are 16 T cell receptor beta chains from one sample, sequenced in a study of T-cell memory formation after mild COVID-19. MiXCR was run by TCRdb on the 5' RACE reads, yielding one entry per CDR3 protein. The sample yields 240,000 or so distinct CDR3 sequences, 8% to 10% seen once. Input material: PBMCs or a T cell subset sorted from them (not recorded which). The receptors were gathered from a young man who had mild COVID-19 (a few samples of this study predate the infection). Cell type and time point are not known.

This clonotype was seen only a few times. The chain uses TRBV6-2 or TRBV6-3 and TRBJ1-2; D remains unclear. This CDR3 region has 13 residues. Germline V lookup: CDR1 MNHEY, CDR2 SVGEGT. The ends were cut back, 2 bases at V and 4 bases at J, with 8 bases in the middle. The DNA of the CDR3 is TGTGCCAGCAGTTACGCGGGCCGCTATGGCTACACCTTC. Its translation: CASSYAGRYGYTF.

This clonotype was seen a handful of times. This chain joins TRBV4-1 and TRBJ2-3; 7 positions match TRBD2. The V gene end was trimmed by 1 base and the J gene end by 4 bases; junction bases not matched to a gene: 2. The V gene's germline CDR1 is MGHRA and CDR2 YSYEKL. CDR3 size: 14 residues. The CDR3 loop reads CASSQVRGADTQYF. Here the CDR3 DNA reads TGCGCCAGCAGCCAAGTTCGGGGGGCAGATACGCAGTATTTT.

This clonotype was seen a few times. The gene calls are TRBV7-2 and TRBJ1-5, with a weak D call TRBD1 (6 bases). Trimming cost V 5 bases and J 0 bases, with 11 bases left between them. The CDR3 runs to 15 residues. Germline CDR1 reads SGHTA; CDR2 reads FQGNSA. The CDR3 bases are TGTGCCAGCAGCCCTACACAGGGTAGCAATCAGCCCCAGCATTTT. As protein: CASSPTQGSNQPQHF.

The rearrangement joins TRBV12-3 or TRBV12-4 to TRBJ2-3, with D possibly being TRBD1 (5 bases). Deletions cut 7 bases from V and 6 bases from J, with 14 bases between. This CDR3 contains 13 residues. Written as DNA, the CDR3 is TGTGCCAGCAATTCAGCAGGGTTTGATACGCAGTATTTT. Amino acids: CASNSAGFDTQYF.

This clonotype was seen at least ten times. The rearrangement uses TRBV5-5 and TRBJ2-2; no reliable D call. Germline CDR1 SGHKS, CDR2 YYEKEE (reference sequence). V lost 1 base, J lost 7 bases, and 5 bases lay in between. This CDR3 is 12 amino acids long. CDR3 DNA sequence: TGTGCCAGCAGCTTGTATATCGGGGAGCTGTTTTTT. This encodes CASSLYIGELFF.

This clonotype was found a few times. CDR3 DNA sequence: TGCGCCAGCAGCTTGACCCGAGCTAGCGGGGGACCAAGCACAGATACGCAGTATTTT. As protein: CASSLTRASGGPSTDTQYF. The V gene is TRBV5-1, the J gene TRBJ2-3; 10 bases align to TRBD2. Looked up from germline, CDR1 is SGHRS and CDR2 is YFSETQ. This CDR3 comprises 19 residues. The ends lost 1 base at V and 0 bases at J; junction bases unmatched: 11.

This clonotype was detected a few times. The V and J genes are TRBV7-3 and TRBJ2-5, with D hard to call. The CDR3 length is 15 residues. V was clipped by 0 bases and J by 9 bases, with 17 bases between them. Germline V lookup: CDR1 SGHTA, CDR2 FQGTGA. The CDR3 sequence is CASSLTSSSPLAQYF. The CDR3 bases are TGTGCCAGCAGCTTAACCTCCAGCAGTCCGTTGGCCCAGTACTTC.

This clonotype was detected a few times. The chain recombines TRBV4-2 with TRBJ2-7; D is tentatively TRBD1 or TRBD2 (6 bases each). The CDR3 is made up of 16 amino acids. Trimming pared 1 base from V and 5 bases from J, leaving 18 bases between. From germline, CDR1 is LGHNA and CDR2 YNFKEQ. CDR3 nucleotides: TGTGCCAGCAGCCAAGTTGTTGGGCCGGGGGCCCACGAGCAGTACTTC. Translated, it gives CASSQVVGPGAHEQYF.

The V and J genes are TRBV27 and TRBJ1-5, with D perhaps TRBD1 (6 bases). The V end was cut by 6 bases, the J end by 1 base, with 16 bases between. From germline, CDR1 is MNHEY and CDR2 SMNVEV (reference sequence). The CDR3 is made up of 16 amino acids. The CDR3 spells CASRKWGGLSNQPQHF. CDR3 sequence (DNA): TGTGCCAGCAGAAAATGGGGGGGGCTGAGCAATCAGCCCCAGCATTTT.

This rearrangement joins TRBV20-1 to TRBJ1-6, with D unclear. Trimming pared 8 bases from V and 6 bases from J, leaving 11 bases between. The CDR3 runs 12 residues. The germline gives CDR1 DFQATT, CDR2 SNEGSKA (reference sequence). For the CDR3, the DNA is TGCAGTCTGACCGGTGGTAATTCACCCCTCCACTTT. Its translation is CSLTGGNSPLHF.

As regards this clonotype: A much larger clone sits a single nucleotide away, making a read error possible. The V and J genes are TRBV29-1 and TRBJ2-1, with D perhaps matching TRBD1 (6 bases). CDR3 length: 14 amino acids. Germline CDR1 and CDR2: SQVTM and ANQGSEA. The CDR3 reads CRVEHRVGYNEQFF. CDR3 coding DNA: TGCAGAGTTGAGCACAGGGTGGGCTACAATGAGCAGTTCTTC.

CDR3: CASSLGPMGSYEQYF. The CDR3 coding sequence is TGTGCCAGCAGTCTCGGGCCGATGGGGTCCTACGAGCAGTACTTC. This chain uses TRBV6-5 with TRBJ2-7; D unclear. The CDR3 loop spans 15 amino acids. The V end lost 5 bases, the J end lost 1 base, and 15 bases lay between the germline ends. Germline CDR1 reads MNHEY; CDR2 reads SVGAGI.

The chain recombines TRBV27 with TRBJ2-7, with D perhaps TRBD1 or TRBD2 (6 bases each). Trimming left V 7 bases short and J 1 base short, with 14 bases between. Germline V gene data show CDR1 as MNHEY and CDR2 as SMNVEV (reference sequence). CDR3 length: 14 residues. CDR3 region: CASNPGGASYEQYF. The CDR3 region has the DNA TGTGCCAGCAACCCCGGGGGCGCTTCCTACGAGCAGTACTTC.

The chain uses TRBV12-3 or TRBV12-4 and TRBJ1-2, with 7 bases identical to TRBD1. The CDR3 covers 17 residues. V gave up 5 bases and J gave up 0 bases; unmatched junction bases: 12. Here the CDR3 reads CASSHVPGQSPNYGYTF. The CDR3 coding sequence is TGTGCCAGCAGTCACGTACCGGGACAGAGCCCTAACTATGGCTACACCTTC.

This CDR3 is CASSYASGGYTDTQYF. DNA of the CDR3: TGTGCCAGCAGTTACGCTTCGGGCGGATACACAGATACGCAGTATTTT. The chain is built from TRBV6-6 and TRBJ2-3, with unresolved D. The length of the CDR3 is 16 residues. CDR1 and CDR2 (germline): MNHNY, SVGAGI (reference sequence). V lost 2 bases to trimming and J lost 2 bases, with 14 bases between them.

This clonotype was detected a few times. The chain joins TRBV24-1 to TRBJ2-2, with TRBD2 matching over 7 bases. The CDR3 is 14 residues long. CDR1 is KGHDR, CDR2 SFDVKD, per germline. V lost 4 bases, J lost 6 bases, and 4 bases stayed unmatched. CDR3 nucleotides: TGTGCCACCAGTGAACGGACTAGGGCCGGGGAGCTGTTTTTT. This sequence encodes CATSERTRAGELFF.